The 9 T cell receptor beta chains listed next were all sequenced from one sample in a study of metastatic and nonmetastatic thyroid tumors. TCRdb re-analyzed the PCR reads using MiXCR. The sample lists about 93,000 clones, roughly 12% occurring once. Patients underwent thyroid surgery, and none had received any treatment before it. The source material was blood. The receptors here all came from a female donor with papillary thyroid cancer or a benign thyroid nodule (not recorded which). Some clones in this sample may be carry-over from other donors' samples.

This clone was counted ten times or more. This sequence joins TRBV6-1 and TRBJ2-1, with TRBD1 identical over 8 bases. The CDR3 loop spans 11 amino acids. Germline assignment: CDR1 MNHNS and CDR2 SASEGT. The junction had 6 bases not matched to a gene; V was cut back by 6 bases and J by 14 bases. The CDR3 DNA follows: TGTGCCAGCAGCCAGGACAGGGCTAAGTTCTTC. This sequence encodes CASSQDRAKFF.

The J gene is TRBJ2-7, the V gene TRBV10-2; TRBD1 or TRBD2 may be the D gene (5 bases each). CDR3 length: 15 residues. Trimming shortened V by 4 bases and J by 3 bases, and 16 bases separated the two germline ends. Germline assignment: CDR1 WSHSY and CDR2 SAAADI. Here the CDR3 reads CASSAGTTSIYEQYF. The CDR3 bases are TGCGCCAGCAGTGCCGGGACCACCTCGATCTACGAGCAGTACTTC.

This clone showed up many times. The genes are TRBV19 and TRBJ2-1, with 7 bases aligning to TRBD2. The germline CDR1 and CDR2 sequences are LNHDA and SQIVND (reference sequence). V lost 4 bases to trimming and J lost 6 bases; unmatched junction nucleotides: 18. The CDR3 has 18 residues. The CDR3 sequence: CASSSPASGRTSFNEQFF. The CDR3 DNA reads TGTGCCAGTAGTAGCCCTGCTTCCGGTAGGACTAGTTTCAATGAGCAGTTCTTC. The variable domain in full, completed from reference TRBV19 and TRBJ2-1, reads DGGITQSPKYLFRKEGQNVTLSCEQNLNHDAMYWYRQDPGQGLRLIYYSQIVNDFQKGDIAEGYSVSREKKESFPLTVTSAQKNPTAFYLCASSSPASGRTSFNEQFFGPGTRLTVL.

This clone was seen many times. The rearrangement uses TRBV5-6 and TRBJ2-1; D not certain. The CDR3 totals 16 residues. V was pared by 4 bases and J by 5 bases, with 19 bases between. The germline gives CDR1 SGHDT, CDR2 YYEEEE. CDR3 amino acids: CASSQLWGTANNEQFF. In nucleotides, the CDR3 is TGTGCCAGCAGCCAGCTGTGGGGAACAGCGAACAATGAGCAGTTCTTC.

Of note for this clone: Just one base apart from a much larger clone, this may be a read error. V usage is TRBV7-6 and J usage is TRBJ1-1; D unclear. CDR3 size: 15 residues. Trimming pared 1 base from V and 1 base from J, leaving 10 bases between. Germline-derived CDR1 and CDR2 are SGHVS and FNYEAQ. The CDR3 nucleotides read TGTGCCAGCAGCTTAGGAACTACACGGAACACTGAAGCTTTCTTT. This codes for CASSLGTTRNTEAFF.

To note about this clone: This may be a read error, as it is one base from a much larger clone. This chain links TRBV9 with TRBJ2-1; D unclear. There are 17 residues in the CDR3. Trimming cost V 0 bases and J 0 bases, with 13 bases left between them. The germline V gene has CDR1 SGDLS and CDR2 YYNGEE. The CDR3 DNA follows: TGTGCCAGCAGCGTAGACGAGTACAAAAGCTCCTACAATGAGCAGTTCTTC. Translation: CASSVDEYKSSYNEQFF.

This chain links TRBV7-8 with TRBJ2-5; D not certain. Trimming removed 10 bases at V and 1 base at J, with 13 bases between. This CDR3 contains 13 residues. Germline values: CDR1 SGHVS, CDR2 FQNEAQ. In DNA form, the CDR3 reads TGTGCCAAGTGGGGTCGCCTCCAAGAGACCCAGTACTTC. It codes for CAKWGRLQETQYF.

This clone was found many times. The rearrangement uses TRBV6-1 and TRBJ2-5; the match to TRBD1 covers 9 bases. The J segment lost 2 bases and the V segment lost 5 bases, leaving 6 bases of the junction unmatched. Germline V gives CDR1 MNHNS, CDR2 SASEGT. The CDR3 covers 15 residues. CDR3 loop: CASSPRDREQETQYF. CDR3 coding DNA: TGTGCCAGCAGTCCCCGGGACAGGGAGCAAGAGACCCAGTACTTC.

This clone was recorded at least ten times. The rearrangement links TRBV3-1 to TRBJ1-1; 7 bases map to TRBD1. V was clipped by 3 bases and J by 5 bases; unmatched bases: 21. Germline loops: CDR1 LGHDT, CDR2 YNNKEL (reference sequence). CDR3 length: 19 residues. Here the CDR3 reads CASSHYQWTGTSFGTEAFF. In nucleotides, the CDR3 is TGTGCCAGCAGCCATTATCAGTGGACAGGAACCTCCTTTGGGACTGAAGCTTTCTTT.